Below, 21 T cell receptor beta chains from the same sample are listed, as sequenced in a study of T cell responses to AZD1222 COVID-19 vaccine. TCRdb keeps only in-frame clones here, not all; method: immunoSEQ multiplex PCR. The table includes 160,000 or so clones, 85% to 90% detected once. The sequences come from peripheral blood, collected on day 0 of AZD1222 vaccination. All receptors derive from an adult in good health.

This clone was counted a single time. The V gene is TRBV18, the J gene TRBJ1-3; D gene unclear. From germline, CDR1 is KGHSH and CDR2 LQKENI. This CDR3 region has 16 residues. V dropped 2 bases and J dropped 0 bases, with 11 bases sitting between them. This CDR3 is CASSPDHGGSGNTIYF. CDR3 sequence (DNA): TGTGCCAGCTCACCAGACCACGGAGGCTCTGGAAACACCATATATTTT. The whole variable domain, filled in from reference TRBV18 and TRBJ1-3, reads NAGVMQNPRHLVRRRGQEARLRCSPMKGHSHVYWYRQLPEEGLKFMVYLQKENIIDESGMPKERFSAEFPKEGPSILRIQQVVRGDSAAYFCASSPDHGGSGNTIYFGEGSWLTVV.

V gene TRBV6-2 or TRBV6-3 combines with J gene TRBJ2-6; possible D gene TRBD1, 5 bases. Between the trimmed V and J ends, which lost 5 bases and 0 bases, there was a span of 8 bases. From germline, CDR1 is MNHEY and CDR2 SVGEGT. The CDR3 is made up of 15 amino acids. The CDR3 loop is CASSPQGSGANVLTF. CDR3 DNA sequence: TGTGCCAGCAGTCCCCAGGGCTCTGGGGCCAACGTCCTGACTTTC.

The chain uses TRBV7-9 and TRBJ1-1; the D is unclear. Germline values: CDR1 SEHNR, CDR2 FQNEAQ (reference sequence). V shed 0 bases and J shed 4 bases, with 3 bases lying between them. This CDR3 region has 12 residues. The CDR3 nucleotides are TGTGCCAGCAGCTTAGCTCTCACTGAAGCTTTCTTT. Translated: CASSLALTEAFF.

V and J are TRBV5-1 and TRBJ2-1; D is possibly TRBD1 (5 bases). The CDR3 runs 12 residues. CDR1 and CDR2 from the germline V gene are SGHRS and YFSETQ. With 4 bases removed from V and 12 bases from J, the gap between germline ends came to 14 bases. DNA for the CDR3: TGCGCCAGCAGCCCTCAGGGTCAGGGGCAGTTCTTC. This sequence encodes CASSPQGQGQFF.

The CDR3 sequence: CATSRDRSAEQFF. CDR3 sequence (DNA): TGTGCCACCAGTAGGGACAGGTCCGCTGAGCAGTTCTTC. The chain links TRBV15 to TRBJ2-1; 8 nucleotides agree with TRBD1. Germline loops: CDR1 LNHNV, CDR2 YYDKDF (reference sequence). With 6 bases clipped from V and 9 bases from J, the junction kept 7 bases outside the gene matches. CDR3 length equals 13 residues.

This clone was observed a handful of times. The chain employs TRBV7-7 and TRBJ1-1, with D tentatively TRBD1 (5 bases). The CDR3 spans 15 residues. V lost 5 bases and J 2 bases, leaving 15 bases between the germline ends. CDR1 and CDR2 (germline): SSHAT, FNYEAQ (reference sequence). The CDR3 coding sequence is TGTGCCAGCAGCCTCATTCAACAGGATAACACTGAAGCTTTCTTT. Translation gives CASSLIQQDNTEAFF.

CDR3 sequence reads: CASSDSGGALETQYF. DNA of the CDR3: TGTGCCAGCAGTGACAGCGGGGGGGCCCTAGAGACCCAGTACTTC. The chain is built from TRBV2 and TRBJ2-5; TRBD2 agrees at 10 bases. The CDR3 has 15 amino acids. Germline V lookup: CDR1 SNHLY, CDR2 FYNNEI. After removal of 3 bases from V and 4 bases from J, the junction contained 5 bases not matched to a gene.

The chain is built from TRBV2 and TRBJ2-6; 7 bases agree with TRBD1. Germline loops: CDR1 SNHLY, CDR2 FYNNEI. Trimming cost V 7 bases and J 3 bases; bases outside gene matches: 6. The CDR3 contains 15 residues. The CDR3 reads CASKTTGFGANVLTF. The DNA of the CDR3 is TGTGCCAGCAAAACGACAGGGTTTGGGGCCAACGTCCTGACTTTC.

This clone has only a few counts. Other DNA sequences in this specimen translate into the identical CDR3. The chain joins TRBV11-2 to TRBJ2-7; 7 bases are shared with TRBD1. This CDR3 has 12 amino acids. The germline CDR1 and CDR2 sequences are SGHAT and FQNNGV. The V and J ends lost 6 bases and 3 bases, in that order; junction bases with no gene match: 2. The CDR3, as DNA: TGTGCCAGCAGTTCAGGGGGCTACGAGCAGTACGTC. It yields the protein CASSSGGYEQYV.

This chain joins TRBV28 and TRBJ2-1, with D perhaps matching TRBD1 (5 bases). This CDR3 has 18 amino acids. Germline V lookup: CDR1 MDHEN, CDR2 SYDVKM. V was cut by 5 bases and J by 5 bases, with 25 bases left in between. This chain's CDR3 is CASSPISFATAPDNEQFF. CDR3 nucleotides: TGTGCCAGCAGTCCTATTAGTTTCGCGACAGCACCTGACAATGAGCAGTTCTTC.

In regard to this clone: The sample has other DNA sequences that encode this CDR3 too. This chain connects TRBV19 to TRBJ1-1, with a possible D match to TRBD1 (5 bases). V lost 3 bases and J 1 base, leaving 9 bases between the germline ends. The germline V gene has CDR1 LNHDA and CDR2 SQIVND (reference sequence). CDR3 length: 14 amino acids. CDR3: CASSIGTTNTEAFF. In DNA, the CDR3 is TGTGCCAGTAGTATTGGGACGACGAACACTGAAGCTTTCTTT.

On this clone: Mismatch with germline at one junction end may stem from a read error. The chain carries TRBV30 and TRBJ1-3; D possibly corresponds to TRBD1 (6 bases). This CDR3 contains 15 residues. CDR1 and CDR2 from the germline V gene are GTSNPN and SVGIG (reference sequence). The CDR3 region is CAWSAGHISGNTIYF. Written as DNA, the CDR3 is TGTGCCTGGAGTGCGGGACACATCTCTGGGAACACCATATATTTT.

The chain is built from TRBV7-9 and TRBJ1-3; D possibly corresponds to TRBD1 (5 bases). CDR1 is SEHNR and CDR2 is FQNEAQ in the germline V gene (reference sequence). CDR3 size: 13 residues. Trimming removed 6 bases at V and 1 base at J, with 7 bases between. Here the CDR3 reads CASREGSGNTIYF. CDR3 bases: TGTGCCAGCAGAGAGGGGTCTGGAAACACCATATATTTT.

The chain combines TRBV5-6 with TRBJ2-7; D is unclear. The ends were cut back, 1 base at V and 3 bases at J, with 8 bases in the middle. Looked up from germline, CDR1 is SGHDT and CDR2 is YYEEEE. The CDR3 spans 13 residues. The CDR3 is CASSLWGLYEQYF. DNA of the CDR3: TGTGCCAGCAGCTTGTGGGGTCTCTACGAGCAGTACTTC. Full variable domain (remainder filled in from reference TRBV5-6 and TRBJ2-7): DAGVTQSPTHLIKTRGQQVTLRCSPKSGHDTVSWYQQALGQGPQFIFQYYEEEERQRGNFPDRFSGHQFPNYSSELNVNALLLGDSALYLCASSLWGLYEQYFGPGTRLTVT.

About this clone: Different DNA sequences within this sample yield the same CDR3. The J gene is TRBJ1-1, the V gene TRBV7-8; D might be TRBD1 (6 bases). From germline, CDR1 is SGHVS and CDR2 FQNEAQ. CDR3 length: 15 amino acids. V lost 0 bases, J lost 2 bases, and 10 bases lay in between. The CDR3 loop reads CASSLAGGRNTEAFF. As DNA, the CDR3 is TGTGCCAGCAGCTTAGCGGGGGGGCGCAACACTGAAGCTTTCTTT.

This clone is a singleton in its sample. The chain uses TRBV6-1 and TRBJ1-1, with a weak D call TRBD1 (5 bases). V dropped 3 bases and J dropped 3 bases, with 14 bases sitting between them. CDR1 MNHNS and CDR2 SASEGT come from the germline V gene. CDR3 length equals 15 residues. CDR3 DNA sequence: TGTGCCAGCAGTGATCGGGGGTTCGCGGACACTGAAGCTTTCTTT. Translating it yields CASSDRGFADTEAFF.

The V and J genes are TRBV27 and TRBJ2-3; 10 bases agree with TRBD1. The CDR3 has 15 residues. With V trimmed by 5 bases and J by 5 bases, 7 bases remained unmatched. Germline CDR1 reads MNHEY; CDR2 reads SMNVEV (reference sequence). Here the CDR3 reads CASSIWTGGGDTQYF. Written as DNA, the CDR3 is TGTGCCAGCAGTATCTGGACAGGGGGGGGAGATACGCAGTATTTT.

The CDR3 nucleotides are TGTGCCAGCAGCCCAACTTTGGAAGGGCTGCGGGAGCAGTTCTTC. This codes for CASSPTLEGLREQFF. V and J are TRBV4-2 and TRBJ2-1; D ambiguous. The germline CDR1 and CDR2 sequences are LGHNA and YNFKEQ. The V and J ends lost 4 bases and 10 bases respectively, with 20 bases between them. This CDR3 has 15 amino acids.

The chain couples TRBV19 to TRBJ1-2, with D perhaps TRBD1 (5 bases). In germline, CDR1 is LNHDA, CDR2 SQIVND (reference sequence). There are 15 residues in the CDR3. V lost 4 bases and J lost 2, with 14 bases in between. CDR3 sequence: CASSTTTDRNYGYTF. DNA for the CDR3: TGTGCCAGTAGTACAACTACTGACAGAAACTATGGCTACACCTTC.

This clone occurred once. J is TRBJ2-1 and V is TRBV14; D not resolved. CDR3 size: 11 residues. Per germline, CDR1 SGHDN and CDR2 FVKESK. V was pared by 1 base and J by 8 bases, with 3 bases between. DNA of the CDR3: TGTGCCAGCAGCCAAGTCTATGAGCAGTTCTTC. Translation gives CASSQVYEQFF.

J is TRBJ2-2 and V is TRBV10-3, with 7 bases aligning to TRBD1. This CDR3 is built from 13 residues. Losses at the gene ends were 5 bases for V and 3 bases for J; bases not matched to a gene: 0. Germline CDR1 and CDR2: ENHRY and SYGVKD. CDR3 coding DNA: TGTGCCATCAGTACAGGGGACACCGGGGAGCTGTTTTTT. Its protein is CAISTGDTGELFF.